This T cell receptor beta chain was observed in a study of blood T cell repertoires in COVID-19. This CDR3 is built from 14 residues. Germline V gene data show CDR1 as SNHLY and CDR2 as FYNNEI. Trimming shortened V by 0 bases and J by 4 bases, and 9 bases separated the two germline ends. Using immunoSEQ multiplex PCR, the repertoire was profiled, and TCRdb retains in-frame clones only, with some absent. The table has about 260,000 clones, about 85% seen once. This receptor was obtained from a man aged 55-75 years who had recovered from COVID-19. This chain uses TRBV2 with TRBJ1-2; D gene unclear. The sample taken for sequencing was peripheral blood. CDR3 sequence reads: CASSEAVQSYGYTF. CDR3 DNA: TGTGCCAGCAGTGAAGCAGTACAGAGCTATGGCTACACCTTC.